A selection of T cell receptor beta chains follows, all from one sample in a study of T cell responses to AZD1222 COVID-19 vaccine. Measured with immunoSEQ multiplex PCR; TCRdb has only the in-frame clones, and not every one. The top ten clones hold around 3.3% of a sample with around 140,000 clones, 80% to 95% of them seen once. Sequences were derived from peripheral blood, sampled 28 days after the second AZD1222 dose. These receptors came from an adult who received the AZD1222 COVID-19 vaccine. Both conserved end residues are part of each CDR3.

J,V,CDR3
TRBJ1-3,TRBV5-4,CASSHKPPSGNTIYF
TRBJ2-1,TRBV4-1,CASSQTSGSSYNEQFF
TRBJ1-2,TRBV2,CASSVGIDYGYTF
TRBJ1-2,TRBV6-5,CASSYGAGNGYTF
TRBJ2-5,TRBV19,CASSIGREVQETQYF
TRBJ1-2,TRBV28,CASTARVYYGYTF
TRBJ2-3,TRBV28,CASSRSGRAPTDTQYF
TRBJ1-2,TRBV19,CASSATGGARGYTF
TRBJ1-3,TRBV19,CASRGSGNTIYF
TRBJ2-1,TRBV5-4,CASSLSSESSYNEQFF
TRBJ2-1,TRBV7-3,CASSLNAAGSYEQFF
TRBJ2-7,TRBV12-3/TRBV12-4,CASSLLAYEQYF
TRBJ2-2,TRBV7-2,CASSLGLAEGKTGELFF
TRBJ1-4,TRBV10-3,CAISEGEKLFF
TRBJ1-2,TRBV9,CASSARDRRTYGYTF
TRBJ1-2,TRBV27,CASSPRGGDGYTF
TRBJ1-6,TRBV4-2,CASSQDTRQGNSPLHF
TRBJ2-5,TRBV20-1,CSAIKQETQYF
TRBJ1-2,TRBV28,CASSFIRGDGYTF